The 8 T cell receptor beta chains below come from one sample, sequenced in a study of blood T cell repertoires in COVID-19 (TCRdb year 2020). The library was generated by the immunoSEQ multiplex PCR assay. The immuneACCESS repertoire file appears here via TCRdb, limited to in-frame rearrangements. These files lack a portion of the clones; in checked studies, under half of the deficit traces to unresolved V genes, and the cause of the others is not known. Present in this sample are around 90,000 clones, around 90% of which were seen just once. The biggest ten clones account for around 2% of the sample. The sample was peripheral blood. The receptors were gathered from a middle-aged man with COVID-19, enrolled during active disease.

The V and J genes are TRBV19 and TRBJ2-3; 10 bases agree with TRBD2. The trim removed 6 bases at V and 0 bases at J, leaving 6 bases unmatched. CDR1 is LNHDA, CDR2 SQIVND, per germline (reference sequence). The CDR3 runs to 16 residues. This CDR3 reads CASRRGLALSTDTQYF. The DNA of the CDR3 is TGTGCCAGTAGGCGGGGACTAGCGCTAAGCACAGATACGCAGTATTTT.

This clone was picked up a small number of times. This chain connects TRBV18 to TRBJ2-1; tentatively, D is TRBD2 (5 bases). Germline V gene data show CDR1 as KGHSH and CDR2 as LQKENI. The CDR3 has 15 residues. Trimming pared 2 bases from V and 0 bases from J, leaving 8 bases between. DNA of the CDR3: TGTGCCAGCTCACCAACGGGGTACTCCTACAATGAGCAGTTCTTC. Amino acids: CASSPTGYSYNEQFF.

V usage is TRBV2 and J usage is TRBJ2-7; 7 bases align to TRBD1. Trimming cost V 7 bases and J 0 bases; bases outside gene matches: 6. Germline V gene data show CDR1 as SNHLY and CDR2 as FYNNEI. The CDR3 totals 14 residues. In DNA, the CDR3 is TGTGCCAGCACCCGACAGGGTTCCTCCTACGAGCAGTACTTC. It encodes CASTRQGSSYEQYF.

V usage is TRBV12-3 or TRBV12-4 and J usage is TRBJ1-5; D call uncertain. Trimming pared 0 bases from V and 6 bases from J, leaving 6 bases between. The CDR3 is made up of 13 amino acids. CDR3 sequence: CASSLALGQPQHF. As DNA, the CDR3 is TGTGCCAGCAGTTTAGCCCTCGGTCAGCCCCAGCATTTT.

V usage is TRBV28 and J usage is TRBJ1-6, with D unclear. The CDR3 sequence is 14 residues long. V was pared by 4 bases and J by 7 bases, with 11 bases between. Germline-derived CDR1 and CDR2 are MDHEN and SYDVKM. For the CDR3, the DNA is TGTGCCAGCAGTTCCGGATCGAGGAATTCACCCCTCCACTTT. Translating gives CASSSGSRNSPLHF.

This chain connects TRBV27 to TRBJ1-1; D might be TRBD1 (5 bases). The CDR3 has 15 residues. Trimming took 6 bases from V and 1 from J, leaving 15 bases between them. Germline CDR1 MNHEY, CDR2 SMNVEV (reference sequence). CDR3 sequence: CASSPVGGWNTEAFF. The CDR3 nucleotides read TGTGCCAGCAGCCCCGTGGGGGGATGGAACACTGAAGCTTTCTTT.

This clone was recorded a few times. V is TRBV14 and J is TRBJ1-2; TRBD1 agrees at 7 bases. CDR1 is SGHDN, CDR2 FVKESK, per germline. The CDR3 is 16 residues long. V was clipped by 1 base and J by 3 bases; unmatched bases: 8. CDR3 sequence: CASSQGPGQSYYGYTF. Written as DNA, the CDR3 is TGTGCCAGCAGCCAAGGACCGGGACAGAGTTACTATGGCTACACCTTC.

The chain recombines TRBV5-1 with TRBJ2-7, with D possibly matching TRBD2 (5 bases). The CDR3 consists of 14 residues. The V gene's germline CDR1 is SGHRS and CDR2 YFSETQ. The V end was cut by 3 bases, the J end by 4 bases, with 14 bases between. CDR3 sequence reads: CASSSGPSGYEQYF. The CDR3 nucleotides are TGCGCCAGCAGCTCCGGGCCAAGCGGATACGAGCAGTACTTC.